The clone carrying this T cell receptor beta chain was seen only a few times. An end of the junction differs from the germline gene, which may be a read error. The CDR3 contains 13 residues. CDR1 and CDR2 (germline): DFQATT, SNEGSKA (reference sequence). These data come from a study of regulatory T cells in long-lasting Graves disease. The time point was: newly diagnosed GD, antithyroid drugs for less than 3 months. PBMC RNA was the source of the TCR library. Patients hailed from an endocrinology department in Xi'an, China. According to the study, TCR beta libraries were built with iRepertoire HTBI primers and CDR3-region Arm-PCR. MiXCR, applied by TCRdb to the multiplex PCR reads, yields one record per CDR3 protein. The repertoire holds roughly 500,000 distinct CDR3 sequences, with roughly 13% as singletons. Another study also made use of these data, one on T cells in Graves' hyperthyroidism and ophthalmopathy. That work adds: In the first-round RT-PCR of the TCR CDR3, the HTBI primer set was used.

The TCR sequence derives from a young man with Graves disease. The sample in question was peripheral blood mononuclear cells (PBMCs), obtained at new diagnosis, from a patient treated with antithyroid drugs. V is TRBV20-1 and J is TRBJ2-7; TRBD2 matches at 9 bases. The CDR3 here is CSARREGLDERYF. As DNA, the CDR3 is TGCAGTGCTAGGCGGGAGGGTCTGGACGAGCGGTACTTC.